The entry below describes one T cell receptor beta chain. What this receptor recognizes is not known. No base-level quality is on record; no much larger clone is a single base apart. The ViraFEST assay stimulated PBMC with viral peptide pools and then used TCR sequencing to identify antigen-specific CD4+ T cell clonotypes by expansion. After approximately eleven days of culture, CD4+ T cells were isolated with the EasySep CD4+ T cell isolation kit. Participants received two doses of either the BNT162b2 or the mRNA-1273 mRNA SARS-CoV-2 vaccine. The absence of prior SARS-CoV-2 infection in healthy vaccine recipients was confirmed by negative nucleocapsid antibodies before and after vaccination. Each well held two million PBMC cultured in IMDM containing approximately 5% human AB serum, roughly 9.6 IU/ml IL-2 and gentamicin, along with approximately 10 ug/ml peptides. Half of the culture medium was replaced with fresh IL-2-containing medium on days 3 and 7. Unless noted otherwise, every peptide stimulation condition was grown in triplicate wells. PBMC were separated from whole blood using Ficoll-Paque Plus gradient centrifugation and were then either cryopreserved at -140C or used fresh. The overlapping peptide pools covered the spike proteins of SARS-CoV-2 and of the common cold coronaviruses HCoV-NL63, HCoV-OC43 and HCoV-229E. The QIAamp micro DNA kit was used to extract genomic DNA from the cultured CD4+ T cells.

Counted from cysteine to phenylalanine, this CDR3 has 15 amino acids. CDR3 DNA only is kept here, 45 bases in frame from base 1. V is cut back by 2 bases and J by 4 bases, with 3 bases in the junction unmatched. As encoded in the germline V gene (reference sequence), CDR1 is GTSNPN while CDR2 is SVGIG. The library came from the immunoSEQ multiplex PCR assay. DNA from the cultured and isolated CD4+ T cells underwent TCR beta CDR3 sequencing. The study's processing was this. Non-productive TCR sequences were removed and reads were trimmed to the CDR3 region, keeping CDR3s of at least 7 amino acids. The MANAFEST web app was used to pick out antigen-specific clonotypes by comparing their expansion in peptide wells with that in reference cultures. To count as positive, a clone had to show expansion at FDR<0.05 compared with the reference and with all other wells, an odds ratio above 5, and a frequency above 0.1% in two replicate wells. Clonotypes significantly expanded in SARS-CoV-2 spike wells and in at least one common cold coronavirus spike condition were defined as cross-reactive. Using the stringdist R package, CDR3 similarity was measured by Levenshtein distance, and unrooted trees were constructed with ape in R 3.6.1. Entries here come from immuneACCESS through TCRdb and include only in-frame sequences with V and J called. Some clones fail to appear in such tables; in the studies checked, an unresolved V gene covers under half of the shortfall, and the cause of the remainder is unknown. The DNA was the basis for D and trimming; V, J and clone size are from that table. Here the sample has around 81,000 clones; around 74% occur a single time. Roughly 1.2% of the sample goes to the ten largest clones.

The sample originates from a study of vaccination effects on CD4 cells after COVID-19 (dated by TCRdb to between 2021 and 2024). In terms of the full investigation: Post-vaccine samples across the study were collected a median of 72 days after the second dose, with a range of 14 to 241. Cultures from other donors in the study were sequenced using the Oncomine TCR Beta short-read assay on an Illumina iSeq 100. Altogether, approximately 10 COVID-19 convalescent patients and several SARS-CoV-2-naive healthy vaccine recipients made up the full study. SARS-CoV-2 spike-specific CD4+ TCR repertoires were compared before and after mRNA vaccination in COVID-19 convalescent patients and in infection-naive vaccine recipients. Findings and caveats that apply to the study as a whole: At late post-vaccination timepoints, both infection-induced and vaccine-induced clones showed marked clonal contraction, consistent with waning T cell responses. In healthy vaccine recipients, vaccine-induced clones were almost all SARS-CoV-2 mono-reactive, with only 1 of 255 cross-reactive with common cold coronaviruses. Limitations of the study were the small number of convalescent patients and the absence of early post-infection timepoints.

The chain uses TRBV30 and TRBJ2-5, with 14 middle bases fitting TRBD2. This material consisted of CD4+ T cells from PBMCs cultured with HCoV-OC43 spike peptides, taken after COVID-19 vaccination. Interpreted using the paper, the cell subset or site label stands for: HCoV-OC43 spike overlapping peptide pool stimulation. The sequence derives from a human donor who received a COVID-19 vaccine. The nucleotides read TGTGCCTGGAGTAAGGGACTAGCGGGGGCAGAGACCCAGTACTTC. The translation is CAWSKGLAGAETQYF. Supplemented by the reference TRBV30 and TRBJ2-5 proteins around the CDR3, the complete variable domain is SQTIHQWPATLVQPVGSPLSLECTVEGTSNPNLYWYRQAAGRGLQLLFYSVGIGQISSEVPQNLSASRPQDRQFILSSKKLLLSDSGFYLCAWSKGLAGAETQYFGPGTRLLVL.